These 21 T cell receptor beta chains originate from one sample sequenced in a study of lymphopenia after photon versus proton radiotherapy. This table comes from immunoSEQ multiplex PCR, and its TCRdb copy is limited to in-frame clones, with some not included. Of about 18,000 clones in the sample, 70% to 85% were seen once. Sequenced here: peripheral blood, sampled from a patient treated with proton-based radiotherapy. All receptors come from a man aged 65 to 79 with pancreatic cancer.

The gene calls are TRBV6-6 and TRBJ2-4; D remains ambiguous. V gave up 7 bases and J gave up 0 bases, with 16 bases separating them. Germline CDR1 reads MNHNY; CDR2 reads SVGAGI (reference sequence). CDR3 size: 16 residues. This CDR3 is CASTPAAHLAKNIQYF. CDR3 coding DNA: TGTGCCAGCACCCCCGCGGCGCATTTAGCCAAAAACATTCAGTACTTC.

This sequence joins TRBV5-4 and TRBJ1-1; possible D gene TRBD1, 5 bases. V lost 2 bases to trimming and J lost 4 bases, with 15 bases between them. Germline V gene sequence: CDR1 SGHNT, CDR2 YYREEE (reference sequence). The length of the CDR3 is 15 residues. DNA of the CDR3: TGTGCCAGCAGCTTTGACCTCCTTAGGGGCACTGAAGCTTTCTTT. It is translated as CASSFDLLRGTEAFF.

The rearrangement links TRBV2 to TRBJ2-1; D might be TRBD1 or TRBD2, each matching 5 bases. Trimming took off 8 bases at V and 2 bases at J, with 10 bases between the two ends. Germline CDR1 reads SNHLY; CDR2 reads FYNNEI. The CDR3 loop spans 13 amino acids. The CDR3 spells CASGRETYNEQFF. In DNA form, the CDR3 reads TGTGCCAGCGGCAGGGAGACCTACAATGAGCAGTTCTTC.

The chain carries TRBV18 and TRBJ2-3; D not resolved. This CDR3 region has 19 residues. V lost 5 bases and J lost 0, with 24 bases in between. Germline lookup yields CDR1 KGHSH and CDR2 LQKENI. The CDR3 region has the DNA TGTGCCAGCTCAGCGTCAGGCGGAACTTCGAACCCTAGCACAGATACGCAGTATTTT. It codes for CASSASGGTSNPSTDTQYF. Full variable domain (missing parts from reference TRBV18 and TRBJ2-3): NAGVMQNPRHLVRRRGQEARLRCSPMKGHSHVYWYRQLPEEGLKFMVYLQKENIIDESGMPKERFSAEFPKEGPSILRIQQVVRGDSAAYFCASSASGGTSNPSTDTQYFGPGTRLTVL.

This clone showed up just a few times. This sequence joins TRBV30 and TRBJ1-1; TRBD1 matches at 9 bases. The CDR3 is 12 residues long. After removal of 7 bases from V and 6 bases from J, the junction contained 6 bases not matched to a gene. Germline CDR1 GTSNPN, CDR2 SVGIG (reference sequence). CDR3 amino acids: CAYSRQGAEAFF. The CDR3 DNA reads TGTGCCTACTCCCGACAGGGGGCTGAAGCTTTCTTT.

The rearrangement joins TRBV7-3 to TRBJ1-6, with a weak D call TRBD1 (5 bases). Germline loops: CDR1 SGHTA, CDR2 FQGTGA. The germline V and J ends were trimmed by 1 base and 7 bases, with 11 bases remaining between them. This CDR3 is built from 15 residues. CDR3 loop: CASSLIPGKNSPLHF. CDR3 nucleotide sequence: TGTGCCAGCAGCTTAATTCCAGGGAAAAATTCACCCCTCCACTTT.

The genes are TRBV19 and TRBJ1-5; tentatively, D is TRBD1 (6 bases). The germline V gene has CDR1 LNHDA and CDR2 SQIVND (reference sequence). Trimming stripped 11 bases from V and 5 bases from J, with 13 bases between. This CDR3 has 12 amino acids. The DNA for the CDR3 is TGTGCCTCGGGGGCGGAATATCAGCCCCAGCATTTT. Its protein is CASGAEYQPQHF.

This clone was seen a handful of times. The chain joins TRBV27 to TRBJ2-2, with D perhaps TRBD1 (6 bases). Germline V CDR1 and CDR2: MNHEY, SMNVEV (reference sequence). Between the trimmed V and J ends, which lost 6 bases and 4 bases, there was a span of 18 bases. The CDR3 sequence is 16 residues long. Here the CDR3 DNA reads TGTGCCAGCAGCCCCCTGAGTAGGGGGTTCACCGGGGAGCTGTTTTTT. This codes for CASSPLSRGFTGELFF.

V and J are TRBV29-1 and TRBJ2-5, with TRBD2 identical over 11 bases. In germline, CDR1 is SQVTM, CDR2 ANQGSEA. V was pared by 6 bases and J by 2 bases, with 8 bases of the junction left unmatched. This CDR3 region has 15 residues. In DNA, the CDR3 is TGCAGCGTCGCCTTAACTAGCGGGGGACAAGAGACCCAGTACTTC. Its protein product is CSVALTSGGQETQYF.

The chain has TRBV19 and TRBJ1-1; D unclear. Trimming removed 3 bases at V and 6 bases at J, with 11 bases between. The CDR3 totals 13 residues. In germline, CDR1 is LNHDA, CDR2 SQIVND (reference sequence). The CDR3 DNA is TGTGCCAGTAGTATCACCGCGTTCCCTGAAGCTTTCTTT. It is translated as CASSITAFPEAFF.

The rearrangement uses TRBV6-5 and TRBJ2-7, with D uncertain. V gave up 5 bases and J gave up 6 bases, with 14 bases separating them. The germline CDR1 and CDR2 sequences are MNHEY and SVGAGI. The CDR3 contains 13 residues. The CDR3 nucleotides are TGTGCCAGCAGTGAAGTTCGGTGGTTCGAGCAGTACTTC. It is translated as CASSEVRWFEQYF.

The chain employs TRBV7-9 and TRBJ1-2, with D perhaps TRBD1 (6 bases). Trimming shortened V by 4 bases and J by 8 bases, and 20 bases separated the two germline ends. The CDR3 runs 15 residues. CDR1 SEHNR and CDR2 FQNEAQ come from the germline V gene (reference sequence). CDR3 DNA sequence: TGTGCCAGCAGCTCTTTTTTAGGGGGGCGCAGAGGCTACACCTTC. Protein sequence: CASSSFLGGRRGYTF.

Here the CDR3 reads CASSLQNSGNTIYF. CDR3 DNA sequence: TGTGCCAGCAGTTTACAAAACTCTGGAAACACCATATATTTT. The chain couples TRBV27 to TRBJ1-3, with unresolved D. Germline V lookup: CDR1 MNHEY, CDR2 SMNVEV (reference sequence). CDR3 length: 14 residues. Trimming removed 2 bases at V and 0 bases at J, with 5 bases between.

The sample holds one count of this clone. The chain links TRBV5-1 to TRBJ1-1, with 11 bases that match TRBD1. Germline CDR1 is SGHRS and CDR2 is YFSETQ. With V trimmed by 2 bases and J by 10 bases, 10 bases remained unmatched. The CDR3 consists of 15 residues. The CDR3 loop reads CASSLSGTGGEGAFF. CDR3 DNA sequence: TGCGCCAGCAGCTTATCCGGGACAGGGGGAGAGGGAGCTTTCTTT.

The chain recombines TRBV10-2 with TRBJ1-2; 12 nucleotides line up with TRBD1. Germline V gene sequence: CDR1 WSHSY, CDR2 SAAADI. With 6 bases clipped from V and 4 bases from J, the junction kept 9 bases outside the gene matches. CDR3 length: 16 amino acids. The CDR3 protein is CASSPGRDRGLYGYTF. The CDR3 DNA sequence: TGCGCCAGCAGCCCGGGGCGGGACAGGGGGCTCTATGGCTACACCTTC.

The chain links TRBV7-4 to TRBJ2-2; D not resolved. The germline V gene has CDR1 SGHVT and CDR2 SQSDAQ. The CDR3 totals 18 residues. V was trimmed by 3 bases and J by 7 bases, leaving 24 bases between them. CDR3 sequence reads: CASSLSPYSWTSVGELFF. The DNA for the CDR3 is TGTGCCAGCAGCTTGTCGCCTTATTCCTGGACGAGTGTCGGGGAGCTGTTTTTT.

The chain combines TRBV6-5 with TRBJ2-1; the D gene could be TRBD1 or TRBD2 (5 bases each). Germline V gives CDR1 MNHEY, CDR2 SVGAGI. The V end lost 2 bases, the J end lost 10 bases, and 9 bases lay between the germline ends. The length of the CDR3 is 12 residues. The CDR3 here is CASSYTRDEQFF. The CDR3 DNA follows: TGTGCCAGCAGTTACACCCGGGACGAGCAGTTCTTC.

This clone was counted a few times. This sequence joins TRBV5-1 and TRBJ2-7; 7 bases agree with TRBD1. J gave up 1 base and V 4 bases, and 8 bases lay outside the gene matches. Germline values: CDR1 SGHRS, CDR2 YFSETQ. The length of the CDR3 is 15 residues. CDR3 amino acids: CASSGRQGRSYEQYF. Here the CDR3 DNA reads TGCGCCAGCAGCGGCCGACAGGGTCGGTCCTACGAGCAGTACTTC.

The count of this clone is one. The rearrangement links TRBV5-8 to TRBJ1-2; tentative D call: TRBD1 (5 bases). Germline CDR1 is SGHTS and CDR2 is YDEGEE. This CDR3 is 14 amino acids long. V lost 1 base to trimming and J lost 8 bases, with 15 bases between them. CDR3 coding DNA: TGTGCCAGCAGCTTGAATGGGGCGAGATTGGGCTACACCTTC. Translated, it gives CASSLNGARLGYTF. Based on the CDR3 plus reference TRBV5-8 and TRBJ1-2, the full variable domain is EAGVTQSPTHLIKTRGQQATLRCSPISGHTSVYWYQQALGLGLQFLLWYDEGEERNRGNFPPRFSGRQFPNYSSELNVNALELEDSALYLCASSLNGARLGYTFGSGTRLTVV.

This sequence joins TRBV27 and TRBJ2-1, with D perhaps assigned TRBD1 or TRBD2 (5 bases each). Between the trimmed V and J ends, which lost 0 bases and 4 bases, there was a span of 13 bases. Germline-derived CDR1 and CDR2 are MNHEY and SMNVEV (reference sequence). The CDR3 covers 16 residues. CDR3 in DNA: TGTGCCAGCAGTTTATCCCCAGGGTCGGGGTACAATGAGCAGTTCTTC. Translated: CASSLSPGSGYNEQFF.

The rearrangement links TRBV7-9 to TRBJ2-2, with D possibly matching TRBD2 (6 bases). V was shortened by 5 bases and J by 3 bases, with 19 bases between the two germline ends. The germline gives CDR1 SEHNR, CDR2 FQNEAQ (reference sequence). The CDR3 runs to 17 residues. Here the CDR3 reads CASSPPTGDVDTGELFF. CDR3 nucleotides: TGTGCCAGCAGCCCCCCCACGGGAGATGTGGACACCGGGGAGCTGTTTTTT.